The 25 T cell receptor beta chains presented below share a single source sample, sequenced in a study of T-cell memory formation after mild COVID-19. Via MiXCR, TCRdb re-called the 5' RACE reads, giving one row per CDR3 protein. The table has fewer than 450,000 distinct CDR3 sequences, 24% seen once. The sequenced material came from PBMCs or a T cell subset sorted from them (not recorded which). The source of these receptors is an adult woman who had mild COVID-19 (a few samples of this study predate the infection). Cell type and time point are not known.

This clonotype was recorded a few times. CDR3 DNA sequence: TGTGCCAGCAGCTGGGACAGGGCCAAAGGGAATGAGCAGTTCTTC. As protein: CASSWDRAKGNEQFF. J is TRBJ2-1 and V is TRBV6-5, with 9 bases aligning to TRBD1. CDR1 is MNHEY and CDR2 is SVGAGI in the germline V gene. Unmatched junction bases numbered 10, after V lost 6 bases and J lost 7 bases. There are 15 residues in the CDR3.

V is TRBV7-9 and J is TRBJ2-2; 7 nucleotides align to TRBD1. Losses at the gene ends were 5 bases for V and 0 bases for J; bases not matched to a gene: 3. The CDR3 is 15 amino acids. Germline V gene data show CDR1 as SEHNR and CDR2 as FQNEAQ (reference sequence). The CDR3 loop reads CASSTTGPNTGELFF. The CDR3 DNA is TGTGCCAGCAGCACGACAGGGCCGAACACCGGGGAGCTGTTTTTT.

This clonotype was detected a few times. This sequence joins TRBV18 and TRBJ2-7; 13 bases agree with TRBD2. The V segment lost 6 bases and the J segment 6 bases; nucleotides outside the gene matches: 8. Per germline, CDR1 KGHSH and CDR2 LQKENI. There are 15 residues in the CDR3. DNA for the CDR3: TGTGCCAGCTCCGAAGCGGGACTAGCGGGACCCGAGCAGTACTTC. Amino acid sequence: CASSEAGLAGPEQYF. The variable domain in full, completed from reference TRBV18 and TRBJ2-7, reads NAGVMQNPRHLVRRRGQEARLRCSPMKGHSHVYWYRQLPEEGLKFMVYLQKENIIDESGMPKERFSAEFPKEGPSILRIQQVVRGDSAAYFCASSEAGLAGPEQYFGPGTRLTVT.

This clonotype was recorded a few times. The chain joins TRBV20-1 to TRBJ2-3; 14 bases align to TRBD2. From germline, CDR1 is DFQATT and CDR2 SNEGSKA (reference sequence). The CDR3 is made up of 16 amino acids. V shed 6 bases and J 4 bases; nucleotides not matched to a gene: 9. CDR3 protein: CSAGTSGGLGSDTQYF. The CDR3 DNA sequence: TGCAGTGCGGGGACTAGCGGGGGTCTGGGCTCAGATACGCAGTATTTT.

This clonotype appeared a few times. V gene TRBV24-1 combines with J gene TRBJ2-5; D call uncertain. The V and J ends lost 0 bases and 3 bases respectively, with 4 bases between them. The CDR3 is made up of 13 amino acids. Germline-derived CDR1 and CDR2 are KGHDR and SFDVKD. The CDR3 nucleotides are TGTGCCACCAGTGATTTGCGTAAAGAGACCCAGTACTTC. Protein sequence: CATSDLRKETQYF.

The V call is TRBV11-3, the J call TRBJ2-1; D is undetermined. Germline V gives CDR1 SGHNT, CDR2 YENEEA. V gave up 8 bases and J gave up 0 bases, with 8 bases separating them. The CDR3 has 13 amino acids. The CDR3 sequence is CASRESSYNEQFF. The DNA for the CDR3 is TGTGCCAGCCGCGAAAGCTCCTACAATGAGCAGTTCTTC.

This clonotype has a handful of counts. V and J are TRBV29-1 and TRBJ2-1; D gene ambiguous. V shed 1 base and J shed 4 bases, with 5 bases lying between them. CDR3 length: 12 residues. Germline loops: CDR1 SQVTM, CDR2 ANQGSEA. The CDR3 spells CSVEVFYNEQFF. The CDR3 nucleotides read TGCAGCGTTGAAGTTTTTTACAATGAGCAGTTCTTC.

This clonotype has ten or more counts. This rearrangement joins TRBV5-1 to TRBJ2-1; D might be TRBD1 (6 bases). The CDR3 runs to 17 residues. Per germline, CDR1 SGHRS and CDR2 YFSETQ. Trimming pared 1 base from V and 1 base from J, leaving 15 bases between. The CDR3 nucleotides read TGCGCCAGCAGCTTGACTACAGGGAAAGTGTCCTACAATGAGCAGTTCTTC. It specifies CASSLTTGKVSYNEQFF. Filled out from reference TRBV5-1 and TRBJ2-1, the complete variable domain reads KAGVTQTPRYLIKTRGQQVTLSCSPISGHRSVSWYQQTPGQGLQFLFEYFSETQRNKGNFPGRFSGRQFSNSRSEMNVSTLELGDSALYLCASSLTTGKVSYNEQFFGPGTRLTVL.

This clonotype was detected only a few times. The chain carries TRBV24-1 and TRBJ2-1, with D perhaps being TRBD1 or TRBD2 (7 bases each). This CDR3 contains 17 residues. The V gene's germline CDR1 is KGHDR and CDR2 SFDVKD. V lost 4 bases, J lost 3 bases, and 18 bases lay in between. CDR3 loop: CATSDPTQGGLYNEQFF. The CDR3 nucleotides are TGTGCCACCAGTGACCCGACCCAGGGGGGGCTCTACAATGAGCAGTTCTTC.

This rearrangement joins TRBV11-2 to TRBJ1-5; D is unresolved. Germline values: CDR1 SGHAT, CDR2 FQNNGV. The CDR3 contains 14 residues. V lost 5 bases and J 2 bases, leaving 10 bases between the germline ends. This CDR3 is CASSPGERNQPQHF. The CDR3 DNA follows: TGTGCCAGCAGCCCCGGGGAACGCAATCAGCCCCAGCATTTT. Drawing the rest from reference TRBV11-2 and TRBJ1-5, the complete variable domain is EAGVAQSPRYKIIEKRQSVAFWCNPISGHATLYWYQQILGQGPKLLIQFQNNGVVDDSQLPKDRFSAERLKGVDSTLKIQPAKLEDSAVYLCASSPGERNQPQHFGDGTRLSIL.

The sample holds a few counts of this clonotype. The chain employs TRBV6-6 and TRBJ2-3; the D gene is possibly TRBD2 (5 bases). Trimming shortened V by 5 bases and J by 6 bases, and 15 bases separated the two germline ends. The CDR3 sequence is 14 residues long. Germline CDR1 reads MNHNY; CDR2 reads SVGAGI (reference sequence). DNA for the CDR3: TGTGCCAGCAGTCCTCGTGGACGAGGGGATACGCAGTATTTT. Protein: CASSPRGRGDTQYF.

This clonotype was observed at least ten times. The chain recombines TRBV5-1 with TRBJ2-4; TRBD1 aligns across 10 bases. The CDR3 is 15 residues long. After removal of 3 bases from V and 7 bases from J, the junction contained 7 bases not matched to a gene. CDR1 SGHRS and CDR2 YFSETQ come from the germline V gene. The CDR3 DNA reads as TGCGCCAGCAGCTCCCAAGCGGACAGGGGGAACATTCAGTACTTC. Amino acids: CASSSQADRGNIQYF.

V gene TRBV6-5 combines with J gene TRBJ1-2; D gene unclear. This CDR3 is built from 13 residues. CDR1 is MNHEY, CDR2 SVGAGI, per germline. With 7 bases removed from V and 7 bases from J, the gap between germline ends came to 16 bases. CDR3 protein: CASTRYGSGGYTF. The CDR3 DNA follows: TGTGCCAGCACCCGATATGGGTCCGGTGGCTACACCTTC.

Ten or more counts support this clonotype. The V gene is TRBV27, the J gene TRBJ1-5; possible D gene TRBD1, 5 bases. This CDR3 is 17 amino acids long. V was pared by 1 base and J by 3 bases, with 16 bases between. Germline CDR1 is MNHEY and CDR2 is SMNVEV (reference sequence). In DNA, the CDR3 is TGTGCCAGCAGTTTATGGGGGAACCGGGGGGTCAATCAGCCCCAGCATTTT. Protein sequence: CASSLWGNRGVNQPQHF.

This clonotype was counted only a few times. The gene calls are TRBV10-3 and TRBJ1-1, with TRBD1 identical over 7 bases. This CDR3 has 14 amino acids. With 6 bases clipped from V and 8 bases from J, the junction kept 12 bases outside the gene matches. Germline V gene data show CDR1 as ENHRY and CDR2 as SYGVKD. The CDR3 loop reads CAIRGQPSDREAFF. DNA of the CDR3: TGTGCCATCAGGGGACAGCCCTCAGATAGGGAAGCTTTCTTT.

The V and J genes are TRBV6-2 or TRBV6-3 and TRBJ2-2; 9 nucleotides match TRBD2. CDR3 length equals 17 residues. Germline CDR1 and CDR2: MNHEY and SVGEGT. The ends lost 0 bases at V and 2 bases at J; junction bases unmatched: 4. DNA of the CDR3: TGTGCCAGCAGTTACTCACGGACTAGCGTAAACACCGGGGAGCTGTTTTTT. Encoded protein: CASSYSRTSVNTGELFF.

This clonotype was detected a few times. This rearrangement joins TRBV7-9 to TRBJ2-1, with 7 positions matching TRBD2. This CDR3 contains 17 residues. The V and J ends lost 5 bases and 5 bases, in that order; junction bases with no gene match: 15. Germline CDR1 is SEHNR and CDR2 is FQNEAQ (reference sequence). CDR3 sequence reads: CASSRRIGGSHHNEQFF. DNA for the CDR3: TGTGCCAGCAGCCGTCGAATTGGCGGGAGTCACCACAATGAGCAGTTCTTC. Full variable domain (missing parts from reference TRBV7-9 and TRBJ2-1): DTGVSQNPRHKITKRGQNVTFRCDPISEHNRLYWYRQTLGQGPEFLTYFQNEAQLEKSRLLSDRFSAERPKGSFSTLEIQRTEQGDSAMYLCASSRRIGGSHHNEQFFGPGTRLTVL.

This rearrangement joins TRBV5-1 to TRBJ1-1, with D hard to call. The CDR3 consists of 15 residues. V was clipped by 0 bases and J by 1 base, with 10 bases between them. The germline V gene has CDR1 SGHRS and CDR2 YFSETQ. The CDR3 nucleotides read TGCGCCAGCAGCTTGGAGGTCCTCGGGAACACTGAAGCTTTCTTT. Its translation is CASSLEVLGNTEAFF.

V and J are TRBV7-9 and TRBJ2-3; 8 nucleotides line up with TRBD1. After removal of 8 bases from V and 1 base from J, the junction contained 5 bases not matched to a gene. Germline V gives CDR1 SEHNR, CDR2 FQNEAQ (reference sequence). The CDR3 runs to 14 residues. The CDR3 here is CASPRGQGTDTQYF. In nucleotides, the CDR3 is TGTGCCAGCCCGCGGGGACAGGGCACAGATACGCAGTATTTT.

The J gene is TRBJ1-3, the V gene TRBV11-2; D is undetermined. CDR3 length equals 17 residues. The germline V gene encodes CDR1 SGHAT and CDR2 FQNNGV. V lost 4 bases and J lost 4, with 20 bases in between. Written as DNA, the CDR3 is TGTGCCAGCAGCTCAGCGGTCGCGAGGTTTAGAGGAAACACCATATATTTT. Protein sequence: CASSSAVARFRGNTIYF.

The gene calls are TRBV5-1 and TRBJ2-7, with D possibly being TRBD1 (6 bases). Trimming removed 1 base at V and 1 base at J, with 21 bases between. The CDR3 runs to 18 residues. The V gene's germline CDR1 is SGHRS and CDR2 YFSETQ. The CDR3, as DNA: TGCGCCAGCAGCTTGTTCGAATTCTTAAACAGGGATTCCTACGAGCAGTACTTC. It encodes CASSLFEFLNRDSYEQYF.

This clonotype has a handful of counts. V usage is TRBV11-3 and J usage is TRBJ2-4; perhaps TRBD1 as D (5 bases). The V end was cut by 0 bases, the J end by 8 bases, with 8 bases between. CDR3 length equals 13 residues. Germline values: CDR1 SGHNT, CDR2 YENEEA. The CDR3 bases are TGTGCCAGCAGCTTAGAGCAGGGTCACATTCAGTACTTC. Its translation: CASSLEQGHIQYF. Based on the CDR3 plus reference TRBV11-3 and TRBJ2-4, the full variable domain is EAGVVQSPRYKIIEKKQPVAFWCNPISGHNTLYWYLQNLGQGPELLIRYENEEAVDDSQLPKDRFSAERLKGVDSTLKIQPAELGDSAVYLCASSLEQGHIQYFGAGTRLSVL.

This clonotype has a handful of counts. The rearrangement links TRBV29-1 to TRBJ2-7, with 7 bases identical to TRBD1. V dropped 1 base and J dropped 4; count of bases not matched to a gene: 7. Germline V gene sequence: CDR1 SQVTM, CDR2 ANQGSEA. This CDR3 is built from 14 residues. DNA for the CDR3: TGCAGCGTTGAAGCCCCGGGGACAGCTTACGAGCAGTACTTC. Translating gives CSVEAPGTAYEQYF.

V is TRBV11-3 and J is TRBJ1-1; D not resolved. The CDR3 is 14 residues long. Trimming cost V 5 bases and J 4 bases, with 14 bases left between them. Germline loops: CDR1 SGHNT, CDR2 YENEEA. As DNA, the CDR3 is TGTGCCAGCAGCCATCGTCGGGGTATCACTGAAGCTTTCTTT. Its protein product is CASSHRRGITEAFF. The variable domain in full, with the rest retrieved from reference TRBV11-3 and TRBJ1-1, is EAGVVQSPRYKIIEKKQPVAFWCNPISGHNTLYWYLQNLGQGPELLIRYENEEAVDDSQLPKDRFSAERLKGVDSTLKIQPAELGDSAVYLCASSHRRGITEAFFGQGTRLTVV.

This clonotype was counted only a few times. This chain uses TRBV7-2 with TRBJ1-1; a possible D gene is TRBD1 (5 bases). V lost 2 bases to trimming and J lost 0 bases, with 7 bases between them. The CDR3 loop spans 14 amino acids. The germline V gene encodes CDR1 SGHTA and CDR2 FQGNSA. The DNA for the CDR3 is TGTGCCAGCAGCTTACTGACAGTGAACACTGAAGCTTTCTTT. Translating it yields CASSLLTVNTEAFF.